This T cell receptor beta chain stems from a study of cytomegalovirus exposure and HLA in healthy donors. The PCR used 60 Vbeta and 13 Jbeta primers. Some clones are missing from TCRdb's copy, which holds only in-frame ones; the method was immunoSEQ multiplex PCR. The sample records roughly 180,000 clones, more than 65% being singletons. Germline V lookup: CDR1 SGDLS, CDR2 YYNGEE. This CDR3 contains 17 residues. With 2 bases clipped from V and 2 bases from J, the junction kept 11 bases outside the gene matches. The receptor was derived from a girl between 5 and 17 years old in good health and CMV-seropositive. The chain joins TRBV9 to TRBJ2-3, with 7 nucleotides matching TRBD2. The source material was PBMCs. CDR3 residues: CASSVGNGGGLTDTQYF. CDR3 nucleotide sequence: TGTGCCAGCAGCGTGGGGAACGGCGGGGGACTCACAGATACGCAGTATTTT. The complete variable domain, with remaining parts taken from reference TRBV9 and TRBJ2-3, reads DSGVTQTPKHLITATGQRVTLRCSPRSGDLSVYWYQQSLDQGLQFLIQYYNGEERAKGNILERFSAQQFPDLHSELNLSSLELGDSALYFCASSVGNGGGLTDTQYFGPGTRLTVL.